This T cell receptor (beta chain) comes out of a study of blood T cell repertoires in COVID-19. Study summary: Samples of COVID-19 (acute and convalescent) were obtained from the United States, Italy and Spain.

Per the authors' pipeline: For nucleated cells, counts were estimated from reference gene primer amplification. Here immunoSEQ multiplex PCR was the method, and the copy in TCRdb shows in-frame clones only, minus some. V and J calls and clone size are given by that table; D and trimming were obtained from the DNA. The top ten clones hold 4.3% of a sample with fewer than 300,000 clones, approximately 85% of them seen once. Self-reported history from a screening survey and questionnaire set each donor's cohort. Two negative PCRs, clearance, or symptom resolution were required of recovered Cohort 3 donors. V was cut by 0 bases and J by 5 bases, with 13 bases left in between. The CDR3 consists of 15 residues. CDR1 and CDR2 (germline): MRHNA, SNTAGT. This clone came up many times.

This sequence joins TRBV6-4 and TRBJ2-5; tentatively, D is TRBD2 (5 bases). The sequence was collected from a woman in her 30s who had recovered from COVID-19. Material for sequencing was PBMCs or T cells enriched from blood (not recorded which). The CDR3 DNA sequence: TGTGCCAGCAGTGACTCGAATTATCGGAGGGAGACCCAGTACTTC. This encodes CASSDSNYRRETQYF.